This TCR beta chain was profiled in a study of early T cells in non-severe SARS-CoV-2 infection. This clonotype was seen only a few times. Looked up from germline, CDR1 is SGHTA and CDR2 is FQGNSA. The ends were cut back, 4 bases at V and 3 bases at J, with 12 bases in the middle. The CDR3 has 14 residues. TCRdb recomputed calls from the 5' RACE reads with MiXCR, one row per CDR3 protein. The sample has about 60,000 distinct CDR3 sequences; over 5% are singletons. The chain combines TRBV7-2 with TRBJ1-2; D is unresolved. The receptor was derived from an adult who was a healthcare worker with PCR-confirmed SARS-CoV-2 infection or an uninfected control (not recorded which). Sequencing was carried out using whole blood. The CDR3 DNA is TGTGCCAGCAGCTACGGCCGGGCGGACTATGGCTACACCTTC. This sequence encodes CASSYGRADYGYTF.